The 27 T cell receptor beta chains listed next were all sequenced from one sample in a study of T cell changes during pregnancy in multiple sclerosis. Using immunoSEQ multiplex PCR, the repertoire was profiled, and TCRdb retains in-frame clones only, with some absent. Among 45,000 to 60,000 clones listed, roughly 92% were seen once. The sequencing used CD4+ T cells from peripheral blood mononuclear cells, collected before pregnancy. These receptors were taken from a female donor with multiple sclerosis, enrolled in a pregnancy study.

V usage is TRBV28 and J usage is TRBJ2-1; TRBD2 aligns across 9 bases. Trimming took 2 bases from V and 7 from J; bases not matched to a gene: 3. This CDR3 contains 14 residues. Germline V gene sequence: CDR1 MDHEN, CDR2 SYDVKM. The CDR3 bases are TGTGCCAGCAGTTTAGGGACTAGCATAAATGAGCAGTTCTTC. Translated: CASSLGTSINEQFF. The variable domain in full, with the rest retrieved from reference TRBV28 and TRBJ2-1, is DVKVTQSSRYLVKRTGEKVFLECVQDMDHENMFWYRQDPGLGLRLIYFSYDVKMKEKGDIPEGYSVSREKKERFSLILESASTNQTSMYLCASSLGTSINEQFFGPGTRLTVL.

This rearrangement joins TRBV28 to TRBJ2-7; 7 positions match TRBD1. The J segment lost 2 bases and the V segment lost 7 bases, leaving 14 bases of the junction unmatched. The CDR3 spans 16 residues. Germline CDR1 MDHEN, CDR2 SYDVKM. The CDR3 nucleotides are TGTGCCAGCACCCACCCCCACAGGGGCCAGACCTACGAGCAGTACTTC. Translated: CASTHPHRGQTYEQYF.

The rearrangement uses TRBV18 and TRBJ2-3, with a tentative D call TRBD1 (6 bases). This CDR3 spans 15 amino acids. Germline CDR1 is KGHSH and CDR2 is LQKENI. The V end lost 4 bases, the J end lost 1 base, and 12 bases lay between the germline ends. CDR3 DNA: TGTGCCAGCTCACTGTGGACAGAGGGCACAGATACGCAGTATTTT. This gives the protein CASSLWTEGTDTQYF.

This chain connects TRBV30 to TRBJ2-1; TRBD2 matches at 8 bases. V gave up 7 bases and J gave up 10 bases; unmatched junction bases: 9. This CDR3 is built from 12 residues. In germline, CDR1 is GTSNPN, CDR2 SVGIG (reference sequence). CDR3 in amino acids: CASRSSGLEQFF. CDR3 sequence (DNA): TGTGCCTCCCGGTCTAGCGGGCTAGAGCAGTTCTTC.

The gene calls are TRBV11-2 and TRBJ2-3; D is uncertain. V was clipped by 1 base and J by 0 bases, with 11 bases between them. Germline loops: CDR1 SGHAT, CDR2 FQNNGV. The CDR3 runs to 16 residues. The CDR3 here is CASSLGPRPSTDTQYF. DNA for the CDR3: TGTGCCAGCAGCTTAGGGCCGCGGCCTAGCACAGATACGCAGTATTTT.

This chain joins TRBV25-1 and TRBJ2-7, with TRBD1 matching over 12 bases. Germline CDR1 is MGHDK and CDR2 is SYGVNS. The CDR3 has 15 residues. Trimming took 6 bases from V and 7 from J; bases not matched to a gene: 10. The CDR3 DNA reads TGTGCCAGCAGCGGAAGCGGGACAGGGGGCCGAGAGCAGTACTTC. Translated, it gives CASSGSGTGGREQYF.

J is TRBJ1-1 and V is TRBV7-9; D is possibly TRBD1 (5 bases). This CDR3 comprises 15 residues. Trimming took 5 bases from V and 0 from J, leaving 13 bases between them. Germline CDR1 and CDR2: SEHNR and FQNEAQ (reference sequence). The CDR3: CASSRVGQLNTEAFF. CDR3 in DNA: TGTGCCAGCAGCCGGGTGGGGCAGCTGAACACTGAAGCTTTCTTT.

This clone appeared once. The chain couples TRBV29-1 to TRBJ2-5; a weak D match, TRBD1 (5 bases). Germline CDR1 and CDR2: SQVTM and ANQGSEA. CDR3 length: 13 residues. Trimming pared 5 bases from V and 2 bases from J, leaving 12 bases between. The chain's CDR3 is CSVPAAGQETQYF. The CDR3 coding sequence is TGCAGCGTTCCCGCGGCAGGGCAAGAGACCCAGTACTTC. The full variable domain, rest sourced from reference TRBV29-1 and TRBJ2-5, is SAVISQKPSRDICQRGTSLTIQCQVDSQVTMMFWYRQQPGQSLTLIATANQGSEATYESGFVIDKFPISRPNLTFSTLTVSNMSPEDSSIYLCSVPAAGQETQYFGPGTRLLVL.

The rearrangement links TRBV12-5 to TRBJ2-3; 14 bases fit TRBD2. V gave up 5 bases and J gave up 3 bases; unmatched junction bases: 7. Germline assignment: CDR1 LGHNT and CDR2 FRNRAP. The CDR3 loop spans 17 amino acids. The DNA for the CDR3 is TGTGCTAGTGGTGCAGGGACTAGCGGGAGAGGGACAGATACGCAGTATTTT. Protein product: CASGAGTSGRGTDTQYF.

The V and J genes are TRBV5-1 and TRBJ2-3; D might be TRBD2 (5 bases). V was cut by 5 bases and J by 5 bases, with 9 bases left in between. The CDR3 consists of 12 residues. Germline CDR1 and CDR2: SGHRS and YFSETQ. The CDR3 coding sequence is TGCGCCAGCAGACCAGAGGGAGATACGCAGTATTTT. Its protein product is CASRPEGDTQYF.

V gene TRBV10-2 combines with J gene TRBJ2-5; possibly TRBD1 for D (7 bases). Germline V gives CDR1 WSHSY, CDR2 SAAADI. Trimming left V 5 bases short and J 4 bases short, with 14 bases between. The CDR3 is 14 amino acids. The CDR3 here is CASSHRGGVETQYF. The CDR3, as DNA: TGCGCCAGCAGTCACAGGGGAGGTGTAGAGACCCAGTACTTC.

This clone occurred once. The CDR3 nucleotides are TGCAGCGTTGGAGCTAGCGGGAGCGGCGATGAGCAGTTCTTC. It translates to CSVGASGSGDEQFF. The V call is TRBV29-1, the J call TRBJ2-1; TRBD2 matches 10 bases. The length of the CDR3 is 14 residues. Germline loops: CDR1 SQVTM, CDR2 ANQGSEA. V dropped 4 bases and J dropped 8; count of bases not matched to a gene: 8.

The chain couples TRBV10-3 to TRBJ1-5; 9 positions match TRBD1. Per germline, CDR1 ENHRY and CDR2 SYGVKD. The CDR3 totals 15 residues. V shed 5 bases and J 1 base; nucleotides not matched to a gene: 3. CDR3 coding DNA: TGTGCCATCAGTCACAGGGGGCGGAGCAATCAGCCCCAGCATTTT. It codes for CAISHRGRSNQPQHF.

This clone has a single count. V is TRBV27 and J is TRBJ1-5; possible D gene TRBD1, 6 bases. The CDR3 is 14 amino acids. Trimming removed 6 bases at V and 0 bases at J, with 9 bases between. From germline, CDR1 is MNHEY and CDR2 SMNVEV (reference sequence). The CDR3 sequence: CASRQGTSNQPQHF. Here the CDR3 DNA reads TGTGCCAGCAGACAGGGCACTAGCAATCAGCCCCAGCATTTT.

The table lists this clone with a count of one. As DNA, the CDR3 is TGTGCCAGTTTGGGGGGCGGGAGCTCCTACGAGCAGTACTTC. Translating it yields CASLGGGSSYEQYF. The chain couples TRBV28 to TRBJ2-7; a possible D gene is TRBD2 (7 bases). V was clipped by 9 bases and J by 0 bases, with 15 bases between them. The CDR3 totals 14 residues. Germline V gene sequence: CDR1 MDHEN, CDR2 SYDVKM. The full variable domain, with the rest looked up from reference TRBV28 and TRBJ2-7, is DVKVTQSSRYLVKRTGEKVFLECVQDMDHENMFWYRQDPGLGLRLIYFSYDVKMKEKGDIPEGYSVSREKKERFSLILESASTNQTSMYLCASLGGGSSYEQYFGPGTRLTVT.

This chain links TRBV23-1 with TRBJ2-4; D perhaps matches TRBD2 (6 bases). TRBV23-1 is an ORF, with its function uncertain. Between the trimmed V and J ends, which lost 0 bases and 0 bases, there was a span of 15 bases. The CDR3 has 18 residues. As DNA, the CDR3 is TGCGCCAGCAGTCAATCGATGAGGGACTTAGTAGCCAAAAACATTCAGTACTTC. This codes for CASSQSMRDLVAKNIQYF.

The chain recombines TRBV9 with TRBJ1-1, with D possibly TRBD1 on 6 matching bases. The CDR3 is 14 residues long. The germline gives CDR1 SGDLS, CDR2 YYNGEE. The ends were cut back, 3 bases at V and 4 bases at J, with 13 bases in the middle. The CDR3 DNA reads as TGTGCCAGCAGCGCAGGGGTAAGGGGCACTGAAGCTTTCTTT. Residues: CASSAGVRGTEAFF.

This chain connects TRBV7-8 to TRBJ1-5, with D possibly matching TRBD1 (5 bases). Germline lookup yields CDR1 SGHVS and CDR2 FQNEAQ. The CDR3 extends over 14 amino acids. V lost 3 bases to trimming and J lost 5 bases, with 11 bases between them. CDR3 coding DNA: TGTGCCAGCAGCTTCCTGGGAGGGGATCAGCCCCAGCATTTT. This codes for CASSFLGGDQPQHF. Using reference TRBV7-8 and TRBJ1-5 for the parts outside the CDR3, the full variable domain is GAGVSQSPRYKVAKRGQDVALRCDPISGHVSLFWYQQALGQGPEFLTYFQNEAQLDKSGLPSDRFFAERPEGSVSTLKIQRTQQEDSAVYLCASSFLGGDQPQHFGDGTRLSIL.

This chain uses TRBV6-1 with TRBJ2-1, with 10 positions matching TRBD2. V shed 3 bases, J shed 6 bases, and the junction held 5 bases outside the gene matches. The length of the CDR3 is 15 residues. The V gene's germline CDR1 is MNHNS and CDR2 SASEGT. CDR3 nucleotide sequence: TGTGCCAGCAGTGACCAAGGGACTAGCGTCAATGAGCAGTTCTTC. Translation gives CASSDQGTSVNEQFF.

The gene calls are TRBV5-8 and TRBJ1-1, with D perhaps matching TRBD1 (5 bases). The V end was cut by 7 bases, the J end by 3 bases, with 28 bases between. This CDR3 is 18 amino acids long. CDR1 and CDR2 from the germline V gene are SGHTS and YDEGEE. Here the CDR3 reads CASPGGYEAMEADTEAFF. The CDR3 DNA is TGTGCCAGCCCGGGGGGGTACGAGGCTATGGAGGCTGACACTGAAGCTTTCTTT. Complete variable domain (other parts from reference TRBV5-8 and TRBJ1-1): EAGVTQSPTHLIKTRGQQATLRCSPISGHTSVYWYQQALGLGLQFLLWYDEGEERNRGNFPPRFSGRQFPNYSSELNVNALELEDSALYLCASPGGYEAMEADTEAFFGQGTRLTVV.

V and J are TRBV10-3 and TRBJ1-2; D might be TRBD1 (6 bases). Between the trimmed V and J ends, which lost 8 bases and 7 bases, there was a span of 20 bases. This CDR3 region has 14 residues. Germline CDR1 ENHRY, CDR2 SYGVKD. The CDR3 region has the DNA TGTGCCATCGCCGACGGGGGGCGAACTTCTGGCTACACCTTC. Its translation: CAIADGGRTSGYTF.

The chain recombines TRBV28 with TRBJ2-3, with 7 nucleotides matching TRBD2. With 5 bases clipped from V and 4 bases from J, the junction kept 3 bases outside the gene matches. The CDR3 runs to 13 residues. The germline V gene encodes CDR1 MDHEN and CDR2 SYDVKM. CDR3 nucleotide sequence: TGTGCCAGCAGTCCTGGACTAGCAGATACGCAGTATTTT. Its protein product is CASSPGLADTQYF. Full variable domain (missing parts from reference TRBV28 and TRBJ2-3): DVKVTQSSRYLVKRTGEKVFLECVQDMDHENMFWYRQDPGLGLRLIYFSYDVKMKEKGDIPEGYSVSREKKERFSLILESASTNQTSMYLCASSPGLADTQYFGPGTRLTVL.

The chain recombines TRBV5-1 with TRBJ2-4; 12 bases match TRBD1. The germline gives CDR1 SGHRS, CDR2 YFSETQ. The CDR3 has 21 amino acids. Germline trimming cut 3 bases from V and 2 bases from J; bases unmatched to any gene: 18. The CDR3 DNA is TGCGCCAGCAGCTCAGGGACAGGGGGCGTTACTAACAAGATCACCAAAAACATTCAGTACTTC. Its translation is CASSSGTGGVTNKITKNIQYF.

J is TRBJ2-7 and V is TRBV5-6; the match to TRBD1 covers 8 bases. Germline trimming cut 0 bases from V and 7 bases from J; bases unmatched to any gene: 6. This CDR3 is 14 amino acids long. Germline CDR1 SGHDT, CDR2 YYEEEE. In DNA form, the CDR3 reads TGTGCCAGCAGCTTGGTAGGGACAGGAAAAGAGCAGTACTTC. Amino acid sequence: CASSLVGTGKEQYF.

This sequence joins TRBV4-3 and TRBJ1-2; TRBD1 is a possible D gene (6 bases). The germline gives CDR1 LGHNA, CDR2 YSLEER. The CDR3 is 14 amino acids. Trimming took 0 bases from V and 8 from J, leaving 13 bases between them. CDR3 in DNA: TGCGCCAGCAGCCAAGAGGAACAGGGCGGAGGCTACACCTTC. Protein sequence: CASSQEEQGGGYTF.

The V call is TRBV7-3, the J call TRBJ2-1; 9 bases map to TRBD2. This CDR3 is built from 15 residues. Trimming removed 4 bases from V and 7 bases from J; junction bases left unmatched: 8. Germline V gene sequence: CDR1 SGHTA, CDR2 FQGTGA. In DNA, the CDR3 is TGTGCCAGCAGCTCTAGCGGGATGGTTGGGAATGAGCAGTTCTTC. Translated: CASSSSGMVGNEQFF.

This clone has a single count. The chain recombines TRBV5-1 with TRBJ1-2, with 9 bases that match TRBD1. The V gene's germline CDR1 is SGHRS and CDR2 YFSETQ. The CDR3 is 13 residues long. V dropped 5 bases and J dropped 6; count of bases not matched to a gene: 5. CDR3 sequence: CASSSGTGNGYTF. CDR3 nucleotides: TGCGCCAGCAGTTCCGGGACAGGGAATGGCTACACCTTC.